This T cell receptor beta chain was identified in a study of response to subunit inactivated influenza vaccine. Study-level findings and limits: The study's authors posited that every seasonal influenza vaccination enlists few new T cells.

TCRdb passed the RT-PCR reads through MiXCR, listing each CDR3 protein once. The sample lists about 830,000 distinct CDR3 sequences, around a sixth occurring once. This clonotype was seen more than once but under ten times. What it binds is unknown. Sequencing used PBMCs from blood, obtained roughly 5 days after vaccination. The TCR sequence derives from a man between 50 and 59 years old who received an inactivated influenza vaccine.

The CDR3 region has the DNA TGTGCCAGCAGCCAAGAATCCTCGATAAAGGCTGAAGCTTTCTTT. Translated, it gives CASSQESSIKAEAFF. The chain recombines TRBV3-1 with TRBJ1-1; no definite D call. Germline CDR1 LGHDT, CDR2 YNNKEL (reference sequence). V shed 0 bases and J shed 6 bases, with 14 bases lying between them. CDR3 length: 15 amino acids.